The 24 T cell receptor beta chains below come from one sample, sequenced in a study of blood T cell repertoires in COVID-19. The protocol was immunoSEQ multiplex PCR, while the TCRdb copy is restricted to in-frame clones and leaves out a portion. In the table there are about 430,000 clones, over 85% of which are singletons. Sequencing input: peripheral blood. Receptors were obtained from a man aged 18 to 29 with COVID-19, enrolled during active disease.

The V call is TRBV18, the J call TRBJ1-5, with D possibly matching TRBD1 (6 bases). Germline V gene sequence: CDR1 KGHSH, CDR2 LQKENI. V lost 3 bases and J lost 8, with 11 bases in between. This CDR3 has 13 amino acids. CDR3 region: CASSPDRSEPQHF. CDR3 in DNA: TGTGCCAGCTCACCTGACAGGTCTGAGCCCCAGCATTTT.

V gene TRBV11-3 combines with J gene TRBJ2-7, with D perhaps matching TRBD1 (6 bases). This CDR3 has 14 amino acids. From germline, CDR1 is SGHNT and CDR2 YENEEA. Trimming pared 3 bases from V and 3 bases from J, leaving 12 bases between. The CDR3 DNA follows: TGTGCCAGCAGCTTTCCGGGACATAACTACGAGCAGTACTTC. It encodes CASSFPGHNYEQYF.

The CDR3 is CASSPPRLDTQETQYF. The CDR3 DNA reads as TGCGCCAGCAGTCCCCCCCGGCTGGACACACAAGAGACCCAGTACTTC. The chain joins TRBV23-1 to TRBJ2-5, with a possible D match to TRBD1 (5 bases). TRBV23-1 counts as an open reading frame of uncertain function. The CDR3 is 16 amino acids. Trimming took 4 bases from V and 2 from J, leaving 17 bases between them.

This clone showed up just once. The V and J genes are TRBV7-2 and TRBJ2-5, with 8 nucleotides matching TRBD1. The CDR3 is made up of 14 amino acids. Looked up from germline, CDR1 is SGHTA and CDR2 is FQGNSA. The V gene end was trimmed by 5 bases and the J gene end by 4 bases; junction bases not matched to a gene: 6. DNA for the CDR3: TGTGCCAGCAGCGAGACAGGGGTTGGAGAGACCCAGTACTTC. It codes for CASSETGVGETQYF.

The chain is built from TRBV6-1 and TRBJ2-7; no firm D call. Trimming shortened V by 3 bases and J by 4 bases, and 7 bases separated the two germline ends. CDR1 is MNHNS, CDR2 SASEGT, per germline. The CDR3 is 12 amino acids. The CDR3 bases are TGTGCCAGCAGTGACAGAATATACGAGCAGTACTTC. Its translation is CASSDRIYEQYF.

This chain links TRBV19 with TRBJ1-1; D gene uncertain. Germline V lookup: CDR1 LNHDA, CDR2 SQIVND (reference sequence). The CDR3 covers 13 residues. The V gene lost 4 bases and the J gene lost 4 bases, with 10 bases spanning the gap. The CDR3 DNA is TGTGCCAGTAGTACTCAAACGGGCACTGAAGCTTTCTTT. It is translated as CASSTQTGTEAFF.

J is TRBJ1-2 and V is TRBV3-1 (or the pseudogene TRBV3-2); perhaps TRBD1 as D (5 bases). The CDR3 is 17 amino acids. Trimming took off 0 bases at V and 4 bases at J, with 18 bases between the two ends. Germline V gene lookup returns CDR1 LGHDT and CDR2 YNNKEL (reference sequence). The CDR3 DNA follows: TGTGCCAGCAGCCAAGAAGCTCAGGGAGGTTCCTTCTATGGCTACACCTTC. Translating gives CASSQEAQGGSFYGYTF.

CDR3 region: CASSIGQGSYGYTF. CDR3 in DNA: TGTGCCAGCAGCATTGGCCAGGGGAGCTATGGCTACACCTTC. This chain connects TRBV27 to TRBJ1-2, with a possible D match to TRBD1 (6 bases). The CDR3 is made up of 14 amino acids. Germline CDR1 and CDR2: MNHEY and SMNVEV (reference sequence). Deletions cut 6 bases from V and 4 bases from J, with 15 bases between.

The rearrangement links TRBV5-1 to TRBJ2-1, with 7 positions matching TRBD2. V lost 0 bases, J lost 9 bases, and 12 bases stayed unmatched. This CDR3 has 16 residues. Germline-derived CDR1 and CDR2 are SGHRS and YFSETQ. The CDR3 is CASSLGAGEGSGEQFF. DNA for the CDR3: TGCGCCAGCAGCTTGGGGGCGGGAGAGGGTAGTGGTGAGCAGTTCTTC.

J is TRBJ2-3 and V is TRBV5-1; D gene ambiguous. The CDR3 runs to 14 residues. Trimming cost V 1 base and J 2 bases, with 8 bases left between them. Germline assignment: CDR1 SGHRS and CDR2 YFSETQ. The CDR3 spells CASSLMRITDTQYF. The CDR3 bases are TGCGCCAGCAGCTTGATGAGGATCACAGATACGCAGTATTTT.

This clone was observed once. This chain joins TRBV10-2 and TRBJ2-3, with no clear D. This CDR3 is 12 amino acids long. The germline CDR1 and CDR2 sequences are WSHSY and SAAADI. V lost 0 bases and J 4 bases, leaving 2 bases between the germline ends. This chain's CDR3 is CASSESSDTQYF. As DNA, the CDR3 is TGCGCCAGCAGTGAGTCCTCAGATACGCAGTATTTT.

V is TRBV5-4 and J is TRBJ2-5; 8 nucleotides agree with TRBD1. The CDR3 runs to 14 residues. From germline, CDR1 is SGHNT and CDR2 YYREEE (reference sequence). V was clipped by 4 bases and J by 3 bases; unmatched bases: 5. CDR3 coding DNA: TGTGCCAGCAGCCCTGGACAGGGCAAAGAGACCCAGTACTTC. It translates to CASSPGQGKETQYF.

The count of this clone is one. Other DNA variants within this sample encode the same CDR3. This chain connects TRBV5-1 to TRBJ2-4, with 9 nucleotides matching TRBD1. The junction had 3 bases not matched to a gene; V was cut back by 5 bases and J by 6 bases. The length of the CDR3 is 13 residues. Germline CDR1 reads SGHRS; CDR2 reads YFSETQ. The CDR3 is CASSTGQGNIQYF. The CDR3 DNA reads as TGCGCCAGCAGTACGGGACAGGGAAACATTCAGTACTTC.

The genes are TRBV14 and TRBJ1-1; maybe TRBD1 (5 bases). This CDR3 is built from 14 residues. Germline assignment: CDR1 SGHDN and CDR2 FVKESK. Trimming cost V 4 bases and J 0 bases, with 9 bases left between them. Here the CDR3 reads CASSPTAMNTEAFF. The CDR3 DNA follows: TGTGCCAGCAGCCCGACAGCGATGAACACTGAAGCTTTCTTT.

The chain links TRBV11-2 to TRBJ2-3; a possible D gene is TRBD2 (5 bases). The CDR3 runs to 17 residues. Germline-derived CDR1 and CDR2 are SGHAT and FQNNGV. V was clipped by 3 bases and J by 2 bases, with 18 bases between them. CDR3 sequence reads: CASSFAQRSLPTDTQYF. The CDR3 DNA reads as TGTGCCAGCAGCTTTGCTCAGCGGAGCCTCCCCACAGATACGCAGTATTTT.

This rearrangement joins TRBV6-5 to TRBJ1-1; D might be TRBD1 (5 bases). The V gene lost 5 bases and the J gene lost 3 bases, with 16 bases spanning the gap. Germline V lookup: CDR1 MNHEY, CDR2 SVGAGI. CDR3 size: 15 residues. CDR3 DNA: TGTGCCAGCAGTCCCAGGAGGGGACGGGACACTGAAGCTTTCTTT. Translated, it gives CASSPRRGRDTEAFF.

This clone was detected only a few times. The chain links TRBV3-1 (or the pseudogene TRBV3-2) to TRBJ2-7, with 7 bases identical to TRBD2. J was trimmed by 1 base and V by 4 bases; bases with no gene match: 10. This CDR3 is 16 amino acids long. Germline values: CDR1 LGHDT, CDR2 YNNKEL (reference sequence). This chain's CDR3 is CASSPRYTGGSYEQYF. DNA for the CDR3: TGTGCCAGCAGCCCAAGATACACGGGGGGTTCCTACGAGCAGTACTTC.

CDR3 sequence: CASSEPTGGMGKLFF. CDR3 sequence (DNA): TGTGCCAGCAGTGAGCCCACAGGGGGCATGGGGAAACTGTTTTTT. This chain joins TRBV6-1 and TRBJ1-4; 9 bases map to TRBD1. J gave up 11 bases and V 3 bases, and 10 bases lay outside the gene matches. The CDR3 extends over 15 amino acids. Germline CDR1 reads MNHNS; CDR2 reads SASEGT.

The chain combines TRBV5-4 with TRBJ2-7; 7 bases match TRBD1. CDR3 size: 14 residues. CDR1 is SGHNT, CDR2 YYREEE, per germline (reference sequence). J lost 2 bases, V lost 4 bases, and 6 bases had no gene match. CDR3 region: CASSGPGQTYEQYF. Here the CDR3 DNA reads TGTGCCAGCAGCGGGCCGGGACAGACCTACGAGCAGTACTTC.

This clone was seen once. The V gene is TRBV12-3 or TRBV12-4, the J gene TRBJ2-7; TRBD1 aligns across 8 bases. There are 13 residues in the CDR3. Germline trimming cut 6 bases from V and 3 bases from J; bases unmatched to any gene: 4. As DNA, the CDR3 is TGTGCCAGCAGCAAGGGACAGGACTACGAGCAGTACTTC. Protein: CASSKGQDYEQYF.

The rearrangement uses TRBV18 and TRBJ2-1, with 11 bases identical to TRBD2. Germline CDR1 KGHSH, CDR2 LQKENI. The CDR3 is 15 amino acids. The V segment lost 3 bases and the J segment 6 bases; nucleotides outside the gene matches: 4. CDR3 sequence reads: CASSPGTSGSNEQFF. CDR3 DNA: TGTGCCAGCTCACCTGGTACTAGCGGGAGCAATGAGCAGTTCTTC. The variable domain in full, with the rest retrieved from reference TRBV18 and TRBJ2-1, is NAGVMQNPRHLVRRRGQEARLRCSPMKGHSHVYWYRQLPEEGLKFMVYLQKENIIDESGMPKERFSAEFPKEGPSILRIQQVVRGDSAAYFCASSPGTSGSNEQFFGPGTRLTVL.

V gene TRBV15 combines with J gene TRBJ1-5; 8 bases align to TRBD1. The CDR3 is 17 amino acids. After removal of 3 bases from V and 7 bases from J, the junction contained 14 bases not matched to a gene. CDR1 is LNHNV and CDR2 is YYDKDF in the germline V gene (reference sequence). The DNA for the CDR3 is TGTGCCACCAGCAGGACTTTTAGGCAGGGGGCTGAACAGCCCCAGCATTTT. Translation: CATSRTFRQGAEQPQHF.

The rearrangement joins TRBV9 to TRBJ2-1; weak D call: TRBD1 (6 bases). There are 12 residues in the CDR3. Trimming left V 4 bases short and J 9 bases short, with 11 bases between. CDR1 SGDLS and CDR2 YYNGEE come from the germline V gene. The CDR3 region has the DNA TGTGCCAGCAGCACACTGGGGGCTGAGCAGTTCTTC. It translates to CASSTLGAEQFF.

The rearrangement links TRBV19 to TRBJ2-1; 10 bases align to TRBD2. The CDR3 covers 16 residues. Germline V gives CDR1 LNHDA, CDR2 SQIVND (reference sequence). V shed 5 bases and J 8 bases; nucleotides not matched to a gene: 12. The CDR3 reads CASSATGTSEGDEQFF. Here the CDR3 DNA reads TGTGCCAGTAGTGCCACCGGGACTAGCGAGGGAGATGAGCAGTTCTTC.